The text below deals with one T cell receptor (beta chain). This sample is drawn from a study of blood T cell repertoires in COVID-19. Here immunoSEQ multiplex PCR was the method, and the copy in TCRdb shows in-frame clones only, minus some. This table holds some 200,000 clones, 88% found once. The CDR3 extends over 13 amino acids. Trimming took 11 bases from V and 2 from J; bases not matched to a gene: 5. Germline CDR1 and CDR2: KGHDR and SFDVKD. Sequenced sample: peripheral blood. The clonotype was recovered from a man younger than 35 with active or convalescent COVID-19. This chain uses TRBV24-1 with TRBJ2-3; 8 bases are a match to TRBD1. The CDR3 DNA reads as TGTGCCATCGGGACAGGAACCACAGATACGCAGTATTTT. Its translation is CAIGTGTTDTQYF.